The sequence of this TCR beta chain was determined in a study of cytomegalovirus exposure and HLA in healthy donors. Across the whole study: Early release data held about 85 million unique TCRs from HLA-typed donors. Study-level points and caveats: Through in vitro validation, a few CMV-associated chains were shown to be specific for CMV antigens. Relative to the approximately 700-donor mean, N-insertions were reportedly fewer in an Asian-associated ancestry cluster in a later analysis.

On this clone itself: Its antigen is currently unknown.

CDR1 and CDR2 (germline): SEHNR, FQNEAQ (reference sequence). Trimming took off 3 bases at V and 1 base at J, with 10 bases between the two ends. The CDR3 loop spans 14 amino acids. The primer mix had 60 Vbeta and 13 Jbeta primers. Libraries were prepared by immunoSEQ multiplex PCR; TCRdb keeps only in-frame clonotypes and omits some of them. The sample shows about 170,000 clones, roughly 84% of them seen only once. Healthy bone marrow donors made up the donor group. This clonotype was sampled from a male donor in good health and CMV-seronegative. The chain has TRBV7-9 and TRBJ2-7, with a weak D call TRBD2 (6 bases). The specimen sequenced was PBMCs. The CDR3 nucleotides read TGTGCCAGCAGCTTTCTGGAGGGATCCTACGAGCAGTACTTC. Translated: CASSFLEGSYEQYF.